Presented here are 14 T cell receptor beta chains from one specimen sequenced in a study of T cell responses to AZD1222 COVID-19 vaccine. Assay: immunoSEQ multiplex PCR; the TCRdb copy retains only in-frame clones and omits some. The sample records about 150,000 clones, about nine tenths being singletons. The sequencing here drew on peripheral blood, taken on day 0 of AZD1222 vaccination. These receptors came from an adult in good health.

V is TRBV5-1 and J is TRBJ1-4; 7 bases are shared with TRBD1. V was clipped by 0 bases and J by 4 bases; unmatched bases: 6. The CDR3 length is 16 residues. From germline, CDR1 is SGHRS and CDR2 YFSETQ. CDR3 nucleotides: TGCGCCAGCAGCTTGGAAGGGTCAGGGGGTAATGAAAAACTGTTTTTT. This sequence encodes CASSLEGSGGNEKLFF.

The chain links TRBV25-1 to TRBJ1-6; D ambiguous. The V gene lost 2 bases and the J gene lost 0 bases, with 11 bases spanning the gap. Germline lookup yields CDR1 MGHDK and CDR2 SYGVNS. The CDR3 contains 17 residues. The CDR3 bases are TGTGCCAGCAGTGAAATCGGCAGGAGCTCCTATAATTCACCCCTCCACTTT. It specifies CASSEIGRSSYNSPLHF.

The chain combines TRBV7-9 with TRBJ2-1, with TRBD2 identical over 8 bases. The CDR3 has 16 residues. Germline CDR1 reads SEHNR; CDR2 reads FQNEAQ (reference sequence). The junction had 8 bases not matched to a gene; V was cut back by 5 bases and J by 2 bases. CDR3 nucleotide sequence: TGTGCCAGCAGCCCGTTAGCGGGATTCACCTACAATGAGCAGTTCTTC. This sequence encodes CASSPLAGFTYNEQFF. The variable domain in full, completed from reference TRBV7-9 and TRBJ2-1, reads DTGVSQNPRHKITKRGQNVTFRCDPISEHNRLYWYRQTLGQGPEFLTYFQNEAQLEKSRLLSDRFSAERPKGSFSTLEIQRTEQGDSAMYLCASSPLAGFTYNEQFFGPGTRLTVL.

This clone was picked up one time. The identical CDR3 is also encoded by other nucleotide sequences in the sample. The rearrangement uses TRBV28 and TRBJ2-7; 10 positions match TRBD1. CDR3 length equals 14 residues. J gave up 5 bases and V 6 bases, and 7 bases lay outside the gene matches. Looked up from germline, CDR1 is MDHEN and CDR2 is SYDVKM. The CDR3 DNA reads TGTGCCAGCAGCCCTCCGGGACAGGGGAACGAGCAGTACTTC. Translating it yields CASSPPGQGNEQYF.

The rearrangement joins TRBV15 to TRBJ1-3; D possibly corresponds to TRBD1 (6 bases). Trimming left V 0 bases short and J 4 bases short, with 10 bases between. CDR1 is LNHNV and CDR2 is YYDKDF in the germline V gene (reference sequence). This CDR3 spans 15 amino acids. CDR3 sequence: CATSRDPTGGNTIYF. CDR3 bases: TGTGCCACCAGCAGAGATCCGACAGGAGGAAACACCATATATTTT. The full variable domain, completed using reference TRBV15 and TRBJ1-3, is DAMVIQNPRYQVTQFGKPVTLSCSQTLNHNVMYWYQQKSSQAPKLLFHYYDKDFNNEADTPDNFQSRRPNTSFCFLDIRSPGLGDTAMYLCATSRDPTGGNTIYFGEGSWLTVV.

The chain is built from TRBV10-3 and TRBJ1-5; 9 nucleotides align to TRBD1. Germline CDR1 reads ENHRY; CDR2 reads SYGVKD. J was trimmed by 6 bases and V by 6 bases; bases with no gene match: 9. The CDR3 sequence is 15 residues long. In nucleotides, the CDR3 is TGTGCCATCAGCGCCATACAGGGGGCTGGTCAGCCCCAGCATTTT. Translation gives CAISAIQGAGQPQHF.

The chain's CDR3 is CASSQDLTAGSYNEQFF. DNA for the CDR3: TGCGCCAGCAGCCAAGATCTTACAGCGGGCTCCTACAATGAGCAGTTCTTC. The chain recombines TRBV4-3 with TRBJ2-1; D is possibly TRBD2 (6 bases). V shed 0 bases and J shed 0 bases, with 12 bases lying between them. Per germline, CDR1 LGHNA and CDR2 YSLEER. This CDR3 contains 17 residues.

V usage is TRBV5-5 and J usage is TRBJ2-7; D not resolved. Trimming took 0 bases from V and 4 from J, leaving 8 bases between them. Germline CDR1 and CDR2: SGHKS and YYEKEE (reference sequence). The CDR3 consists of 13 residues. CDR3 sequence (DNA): TGTGCCAGCAGCTTGGTGCCCAAATACGAGCAGTACTTC. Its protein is CASSLVPKYEQYF.

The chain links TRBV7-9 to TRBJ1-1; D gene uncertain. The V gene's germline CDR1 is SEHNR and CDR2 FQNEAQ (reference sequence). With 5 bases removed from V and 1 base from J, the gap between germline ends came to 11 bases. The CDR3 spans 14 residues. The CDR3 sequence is CASSVRSGNTEAFF. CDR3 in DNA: TGTGCCAGCAGCGTCAGGTCGGGGAACACTGAAGCTTTCTTT.

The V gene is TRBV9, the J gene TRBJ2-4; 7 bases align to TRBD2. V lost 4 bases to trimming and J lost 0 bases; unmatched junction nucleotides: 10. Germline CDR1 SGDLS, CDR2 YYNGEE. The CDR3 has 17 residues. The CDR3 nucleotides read TGTGCCAGCAGCCCTTTGGGGGGGAAAAAAGCCAAAAACATTCAGTACTTC. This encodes CASSPLGGKKAKNIQYF. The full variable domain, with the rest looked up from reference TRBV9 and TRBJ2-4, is DSGVTQTPKHLITATGQRVTLRCSPRSGDLSVYWYQQSLDQGLQFLIQYYNGEERAKGNILERFSAQQFPDLHSELNLSSLELGDSALYFCASSPLGGKKAKNIQYFGAGTRLSVL.

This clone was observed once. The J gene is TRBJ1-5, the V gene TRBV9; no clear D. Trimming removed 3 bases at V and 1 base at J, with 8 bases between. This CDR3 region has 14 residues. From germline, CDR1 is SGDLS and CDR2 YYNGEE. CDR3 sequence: CASSDGRSNQPQHF. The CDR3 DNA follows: TGTGCCAGCAGCGACGGACGAAGCAATCAGCCCCAGCATTTT.

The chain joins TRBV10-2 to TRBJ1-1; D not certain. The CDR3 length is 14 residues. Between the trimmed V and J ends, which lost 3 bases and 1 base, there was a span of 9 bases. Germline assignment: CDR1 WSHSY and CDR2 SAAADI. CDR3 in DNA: TGCGCCAGCAGTGATCTTCAGGCGAACACTGAAGCTTTCTTT. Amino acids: CASSDLQANTEAFF.

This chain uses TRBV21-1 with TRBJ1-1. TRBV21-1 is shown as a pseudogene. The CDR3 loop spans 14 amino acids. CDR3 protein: CASSKGGRDTEAFF. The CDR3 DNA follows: TGTGCCAGCAGCAAAGGGGGTCGGGACACTGAAGCTTTCTTT.

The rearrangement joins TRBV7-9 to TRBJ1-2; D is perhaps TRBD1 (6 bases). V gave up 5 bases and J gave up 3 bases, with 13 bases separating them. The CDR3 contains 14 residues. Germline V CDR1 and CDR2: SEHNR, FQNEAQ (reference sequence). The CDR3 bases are TGTGCCAGCAGCATCGGGGGCGTGGACTATGGCTACACCTTC. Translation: CASSIGGVDYGYTF.